The 7 T cell receptor beta chains below come from one sample, sequenced in a study of blood T cell repertoires in COVID-19. Profiled with immunoSEQ multiplex PCR; TCRdb holds only in-frame clones, not every one. The table shows 120,000 or so clones, with about 77% occurring only once. The material sequenced was peripheral blood. These receptor sequences come from a human donor in a cohort sampled during active COVID-19.

The chain's CDR3 is CASSRAGGYGYTF. The CDR3 bases are TGTGCCAGCAGCCGAGCAGGGGGCTATGGCTACACCTTC. The chain has TRBV11-2 and TRBJ1-2, with TRBD1 matching 7 bases. Germline trimming cut 5 bases from V and 4 bases from J; bases unmatched to any gene: 4. The CDR3 runs to 13 residues. In germline, CDR1 is SGHAT, CDR2 FQNNGV.

The chain joins TRBV5-1 to TRBJ1-3, with TRBD1 matching over 8 bases. Germline CDR1 is SGHRS and CDR2 is YFSETQ. V was pared by 5 bases and J by 1 base, with 5 bases of the junction left unmatched. CDR3 length: 15 residues. The CDR3 loop reads CASSPDRASGNTIYF. CDR3 coding DNA: TGCGCCAGCAGTCCGGACAGGGCATCTGGAAACACCATATATTTT.

This chain connects TRBV19 to TRBJ1-1; TRBD1 matches 8 bases. The CDR3 length is 14 residues. Per germline, CDR1 LNHDA and CDR2 SQIVND (reference sequence). V lost 6 bases, J lost 3 bases, and 6 bases stayed unmatched. CDR3 sequence reads: CASSDRGLDTEAFF. CDR3 nucleotides: TGTGCCAGTAGCGACAGGGGTTTGGACACTGAAGCTTTCTTT.

V usage is TRBV7-2 and J usage is TRBJ1-5; D gene ambiguous. Per the germline V gene, CDR1 is SGHTA and CDR2 is FQGNSA. The ends were cut back, 4 bases at V and 1 base at J, with 5 bases in the middle. CDR3 length equals 13 residues. The CDR3 nucleotides read TGTGCCAGCAGCTCCGTAAGCAATCAGCCCCAGCATTTT. This sequence encodes CASSSVSNQPQHF.

The chain has TRBV7-3 and TRBJ1-1, with a possible D match to TRBD1 (6 bases). V lost 5 bases to trimming and J lost 4 bases, with 20 bases between them. CDR1 SGHTA and CDR2 FQGTGA come from the germline V gene. The CDR3 totals 16 residues. CDR3 sequence reads: CASSLLPSGGGTEAFF. CDR3 sequence (DNA): TGTGCCAGCAGCCTGCTCCCATCGGGGGGCGGCACTGAAGCTTTCTTT.

This clone has only one observation. The CDR3 nucleotides read TGTGCCAGCAGCCCCAGGGGGCTCGGCACTGAAGCTTTCTTT. This gives the protein CASSPRGLGTEAFF. The V and J genes are TRBV14 and TRBJ1-1; 8 positions match TRBD1. CDR1 is SGHDN, CDR2 FVKESK, per germline. The CDR3 runs to 14 residues. V lost 4 bases and J lost 4; bases outside the gene matches: 5.

The rearrangement links TRBV28 to TRBJ1-6; D is unresolved. This CDR3 is built from 15 residues. Trimming took 6 bases from V and 10 from J, leaving 19 bases between them. Germline V gene sequence: CDR1 MDHEN, CDR2 SYDVKM. The CDR3 DNA reads TGTGCCAGCAGATTTTCCGCAGGAACGCCGTCACCCCTCCACTTT. Translation gives CASRFSAGTPSPLHF.